The next 15 T cell receptor beta chains were all read from a single sample in a study of CD8+ T cells in alopecia areata. Indicated treatment: oral pan-JAK inhibitor, 5-10 mg twice daily. As the sequencing template, cDNA was produced by extracting RNA and reverse transcribing it. Clones were read by immunoSEQ multiplex PCR, and TCRdb kept only the in-frame ones, dropping some. The sample includes 200,000 or so clones, about three fifths of them seen just once. Sequences were derived from CD4+ T cells sorted from blood, sampled at week 24, from a patient treated with tofacitinib. These receptors were collected from a human donor with alopecia areata.

This chain joins TRBV7-9 and TRBJ2-3; D is unclear. Germline V CDR1 and CDR2: SEHNR, FQNEAQ (reference sequence). The CDR3 sequence is 13 residues long. Trimming shortened V by 2 bases and J by 5 bases, and 8 bases separated the two germline ends. The CDR3 bases are TGTGCCAGCAGCTTACAGGAATTAGATACGCAGTATTTT. As protein: CASSLQELDTQYF.

J is TRBJ1-1 and V is TRBV30; TRBD1 agrees at 7 bases. Germline-derived CDR1 and CDR2 are GTSNPN and SVGIG (reference sequence). There are 15 residues in the CDR3. V lost 2 bases and J lost 1; bases outside the gene matches: 7. The CDR3 sequence is CAWSYRDRENTEAFF. CDR3 DNA: TGTGCCTGGAGTTATCGAGACAGGGAGAACACTGAAGCTTTCTTT.

Points on this clone: Other DNA sequences in the same sample also yield this CDR3. V and J are TRBV7-9 and TRBJ1-6; D gene uncertain. The CDR3 has 13 amino acids. Germline assignment: CDR1 SEHNR and CDR2 FQNEAQ (reference sequence). V was trimmed by 3 bases and J by 10 bases, leaving 10 bases between them. The CDR3: CASSLGSGSPLHF. CDR3 DNA sequence: TGTGCCAGCAGCTTGGGGTCGGGATCACCCCTCCACTTT.

Only one count was recorded for this clone. V gene TRBV30 combines with J gene TRBJ2-4, with 9 bases identical to TRBD1. This CDR3 has 14 amino acids. Germline-derived CDR1 and CDR2 are GTSNPN and SVGIG (reference sequence). The V gene end was trimmed by 8 bases and the J gene end by 2 bases; junction bases not matched to a gene: 7. The CDR3 DNA reads as TGTGCCGGAGGGGACAGGGTGACCAAAAACATTCAGTACTTC. The encoded protein is CAGGDRVTKNIQYF. The whole variable domain, filled in from reference TRBV30 and TRBJ2-4, reads SQTIHQWPATLVQPVGSPLSLECTVEGTSNPNLYWYRQAAGRGLQLLFYSVGIGQISSEVPQNLSASRPQDRQFILSSKKLLLSDSGFYLCAGGDRVTKNIQYFGAGTRLSVL.

The V call is TRBV21-1, the J call TRBJ2-5; the table calls TRBD1, which could not be checked here. TRBV21-1 is labeled a pseudogene. CDR3 size: 18 residues. The CDR3 is CASSKFLWDRDGQETQYF. The CDR3 DNA is TGTGCCAGCAGCAAATTTTTGTGGGACAGGGACGGCCAAGAGACCCAGTACTTC.

The chain recombines TRBV7-3 with TRBJ1-2; D gene unclear. V was trimmed by 2 bases and J by 3 bases, leaving 13 bases between them. This CDR3 has 15 residues. Germline CDR1 is SGHTA and CDR2 is FQGTGA. Here the CDR3 reads CASSLPLGKDYGYTF. The CDR3 DNA is TGTGCCAGCAGCTTACCCCTCGGGAAGGACTATGGCTACACCTTC.

This clone was detected only a few times. V usage is TRBV7-9 and J usage is TRBJ2-2, with 8 bases identical to TRBD1. Germline V gives CDR1 SEHNR, CDR2 FQNEAQ (reference sequence). V shed 7 bases, J shed 7 bases, and the junction held 8 bases outside the gene matches. The CDR3 is made up of 14 amino acids. CDR3 nucleotide sequence: TGTGCCAGCAAGACGGACAGGGAAGGCGGGGAGCTGTTTTTT. It codes for CASKTDREGGELFF.

This clone was seen once. At the DNA level, this CDR3 is encoded by other sequences in the same sample as well. The genes are TRBV6-6 and TRBJ2-2; D is perhaps TRBD1 (5 bases). The CDR3 consists of 13 residues. Germline V gene sequence: CDR1 MNHNY, CDR2 SVGAGI (reference sequence). Deletions cut 5 bases from V and 6 bases from J, with 10 bases between. This chain's CDR3 is CASSLQGSGELFF. The CDR3 nucleotides read TGTGCCAGCAGTCTTCAGGGCTCCGGGGAGCTGTTTTTT.

This clone has a handful of counts. The chain has TRBV4-1 and TRBJ2-1, with 10 bases that match TRBD2. V lost 4 bases and J lost 7; bases outside the gene matches: 19. Germline V CDR1 and CDR2: MGHRA, YSYEKL. The CDR3 has 19 amino acids. CDR3 region: CASSPRTSGTDRSKNEQFF. The CDR3, as DNA: TGCGCCAGCAGCCCTCGGACTAGCGGTACCGATCGCTCCAAAAATGAGCAGTTCTTC.

This clone was counted a few times. The chain is built from TRBV11-1 and TRBJ2-1, with TRBD2 identical over 8 bases. This CDR3 spans 17 amino acids. With 5 bases clipped from V and 5 bases from J, the junction kept 14 bases outside the gene matches. CDR1 SGHAT and CDR2 FQDESV come from the germline V gene (reference sequence). This chain's CDR3 is CASSRTVQRGSNNEQFF. The CDR3 nucleotides are TGTGCCAGCAGCCGAACCGTCCAGCGGGGGAGCAACAATGAGCAGTTCTTC.

The chain carries TRBV27 and TRBJ1-1; TRBD1 might be the D (5 bases). CDR3 length: 14 amino acids. Trimming pared 6 bases from V and 3 bases from J, leaving 14 bases between. Germline CDR1 MNHEY, CDR2 SMNVEV (reference sequence). CDR3 DNA: TGTGCCAGCAGCCCGAGGGACGGACACACTGAAGCTTTCTTT. It encodes CASSPRDGHTEAFF.

This chain uses TRBV29-1 with TRBJ2-7; 7 nucleotides line up with TRBD1. Per germline, CDR1 SQVTM and CDR2 ANQGSEA. The CDR3 consists of 13 residues. V gave up 3 bases and J gave up 6 bases; unmatched junction bases: 8. CDR3 DNA: TGCAGCGTTGATAGGGACAGCGGCTCCGAGCAGTACTTC. The encoded protein is CSVDRDSGSEQYF.

The rearrangement links TRBV7-9 to TRBJ2-1, with D perhaps matching TRBD1 or TRBD2 (6 bases each). CDR3 length equals 16 residues. Germline V gene lookup returns CDR1 SEHNR and CDR2 FQNEAQ (reference sequence). Trimming stripped 3 bases from V and 4 bases from J, with 16 bases between. DNA for the CDR3: TGTGCCAGCAGCTTGGGGGGCGGGACCCTGTACAATGAGCAGTTCTTC. This encodes CASSLGGGTLYNEQFF.

This chain connects TRBV9 to TRBJ1-1; 12 bases are a match to TRBD1. The trim removed 3 bases at V and 1 base at J, leaving 4 bases unmatched. CDR1 and CDR2 (germline): SGDLS, YYNGEE. The CDR3 loop spans 16 amino acids. The CDR3 nucleotides read TGTGCCAGCAGCGAGGGACAGGGGGCCTCGAACACTGAAGCTTTCTTT. Encoded protein: CASSEGQGASNTEAFF.

The chain combines TRBV29-1 with TRBJ1-1; D uncertain. V gave up 2 bases and J gave up 1 base, with 8 bases separating them. The CDR3 runs 13 residues. Germline V lookup: CDR1 SQVTM, CDR2 ANQGSEA. CDR3 sequence (DNA): TGCAGCGTTGAACGGGCAGGGAACACTGAAGCTTTCTTT. It translates to CSVERAGNTEAFF.